Presented here are 11 T cell receptor beta chains from one specimen sequenced in a study of blood T cell repertoires in COVID-19 (dated by TCRdb to the early 2020s). The library was made by the immunoSEQ multiplex PCR assay. What TCRdb holds here is the immuneACCESS table cut down to in-frame rearrangements. Part of the clones is not present; checked against another copy, under half of the missing clones reflect an unresolved V gene, and the others are unexplained. The table for this sample lists approximately 240,000 clones; around nine tenths of them were counted only once. The top ten constitute approximately 2.2% of the sample. Sequenced: peripheral blood. The source of these receptors is a woman aged 40 to 55 who had recovered from COVID-19.

The rearrangement links TRBV5-1 to TRBJ1-2, with TRBD1 matching 9 bases. The V gene end was trimmed by 4 bases and the J gene end by 0 bases; junction bases not matched to a gene: 4. Germline assignment: CDR1 SGHRS and CDR2 YFSETQ. This CDR3 is 15 amino acids long. CDR3 residues: CASSLTGGTNYGYTF. CDR3 nucleotides: TGCGCCAGCAGCCTGACAGGGGGGACTAACTATGGCTACACCTTC.

This chain joins TRBV27 and TRBJ2-6; D not resolved. V was clipped by 5 bases and J by 2 bases, with 4 bases between them. This CDR3 has 13 amino acids. Germline V gene sequence: CDR1 MNHEY, CDR2 SMNVEV (reference sequence). The CDR3 bases are TGTGCCAGCAGTATAGCTGGGGCCAACGTCCTGACTTTC. Translating gives CASSIAGANVLTF.

This clone was seen a few times. V usage is TRBV29-1 and J usage is TRBJ2-3, with D possibly being TRBD2 (5 bases). Trimming cost V 0 bases and J 1 base, with 11 bases left between them. Germline lookup yields CDR1 SQVTM and CDR2 ANQGSEA. This CDR3 has 15 residues. As DNA, the CDR3 is TGCAGCGTTGAAGATGTTAGCGAAGGCACAGATACGCAGTATTTT. Translated, it gives CSVEDVSEGTDTQYF.

The chain couples TRBV15 to TRBJ1-6; 8 bases line up with TRBD1. CDR3 length: 14 amino acids. V lost 1 base, J lost 9 bases, and 2 bases stayed unmatched. Germline V gene lookup returns CDR1 LNHNV and CDR2 YYDKDF (reference sequence). CDR3: CATSRGTGFSPLHF. The CDR3 nucleotides are TGTGCCACCAGCAGAGGGACAGGGTTTTCACCCCTCCACTTT.

A remark on this clone: A read error may account for a junction end that differs from germline. The chain links TRBV7-7 to TRBJ2-5; D may be TRBD1 (5 bases). The CDR3 spans 11 residues. The germline V gene encodes CDR1 SSHAT and CDR2 FNYEAQ (reference sequence). DNA for the CDR3: TGTGCTAGCAGCTCAGGGGAGACCCAGTACTTC. Amino acids: CASSSGETQYF.

This chain joins TRBV11-3 and TRBJ2-7; 10 bases fit TRBD2. The CDR3 has 14 amino acids. Germline-derived CDR1 and CDR2 are SGHNT and YENEEA. The junction had 5 bases not matched to a gene; V was cut back by 6 bases and J by 3 bases. The CDR3 protein is CASSLAGEGYEQYF. CDR3 in DNA: TGTGCCAGCAGTCTAGCGGGGGAGGGCTACGAGCAGTACTTC.

The chain combines TRBV4-1 with TRBJ2-3; 8 bases are a match to TRBD2. V lost 4 bases and J lost 4; bases outside the gene matches: 7. The germline gives CDR1 MGHRA, CDR2 YSYEKL. CDR3 length equals 15 residues. This CDR3 is CASSPGGGSADTQYF. The CDR3 DNA reads as TGCGCCAGCAGCCCGGGAGGGGGATCCGCAGATACGCAGTATTTT.

The sample holds a few counts of this clone. The gene calls are TRBV30 and TRBJ1-3; 7 bases agree with TRBD1. Germline-derived CDR1 and CDR2 are GTSNPN and SVGIG (reference sequence). The trim removed 7 bases at V and 4 bases at J, leaving 7 bases unmatched. The CDR3 is 13 residues long. The CDR3 region has the DNA TGTGCCTCAGATAGGGACAGAGGAAACACCATATATTTT. This codes for CASDRDRGNTIYF.

This chain uses TRBV28 with TRBJ1-2; D is uncertain. The CDR3 extends over 13 amino acids. Germline loops: CDR1 MDHEN, CDR2 SYDVKM. The germline V and J ends were trimmed by 4 bases and 8 bases, with 14 bases remaining between them. CDR3 region: CASSYAVRLGYTF. CDR3 DNA sequence: TGTGCCAGCAGTTACGCGGTGCGATTGGGCTACACCTTC.

The chain employs TRBV7-2 and TRBJ1-5; perhaps TRBD1 as D (5 bases). This CDR3 region has 18 residues. Trimming pared 5 bases from V and 5 bases from J, leaving 25 bases between. CDR1 SGHTA and CDR2 FQGNSA come from the germline V gene. This chain's CDR3 is CASSRKGPDGTVYQPQHF. The DNA for the CDR3 is TGTGCCAGCAGCAGAAAGGGGCCGGACGGAACTGTCTATCAGCCCCAGCATTTT.

The chain links TRBV29-1 to TRBJ2-2; TRBD2 matches 7 bases. CDR3 length: 15 residues. Trimming removed 0 bases from V and 4 bases from J; junction bases left unmatched: 5. Germline lookup yields CDR1 SQVTM and CDR2 ANQGSEA. CDR3 DNA: TGCAGCGTTGAAGACGGGAGCGGGATCACCGGGGAGCTGTTTTTT. Translating it yields CSVEDGSGITGELFF.